This T cell receptor beta chain stems from a study of regulatory T cells in long-lasting Graves disease. Construction of TCR beta libraries relied on iRepertoire HTBI primers and on Arm-PCR targeting CDR3 regions. TCRdb analysed the multiplex PCR reads with MiXCR anew, one entry per CDR3 protein. The data hold hundreds of thousands of distinct CDR3 sequences, with roughly 20% observed a single time. Noted time point: persistent/refractory GD, antithyroid drugs over 5 years with positive TRAb. Preparation of the TCR library used RNA extracted from PBMCs. The patients included were those that came from an endocrinology department in Xi'an, China. Study outcomes and limitations: Sample size was small, which may have lowered accuracy. Sampling was limited to peripheral blood rather than thyroid tissue.

This clonotype was seen many times. Its specificity is not known. The sequence came from a female donor with Graves disease. The sequenced sample was peripheral blood mononuclear cells (PBMCs), obtained when the disease was refractory, from a patient treated with antithyroid drugs.

The CDR3 sequence: CASMDTDYGYTF. CDR3 bases: TGTGCCAGCATGGACACCGACTATGGCTACACCTTC. The V call is TRBV12-3 or TRBV12-4, the J call TRBJ1-2, with D perhaps TRBD1 (5 bases). The ends were cut back, 7 bases at V and 3 bases at J, with 9 bases in the middle. This CDR3 region has 12 residues.